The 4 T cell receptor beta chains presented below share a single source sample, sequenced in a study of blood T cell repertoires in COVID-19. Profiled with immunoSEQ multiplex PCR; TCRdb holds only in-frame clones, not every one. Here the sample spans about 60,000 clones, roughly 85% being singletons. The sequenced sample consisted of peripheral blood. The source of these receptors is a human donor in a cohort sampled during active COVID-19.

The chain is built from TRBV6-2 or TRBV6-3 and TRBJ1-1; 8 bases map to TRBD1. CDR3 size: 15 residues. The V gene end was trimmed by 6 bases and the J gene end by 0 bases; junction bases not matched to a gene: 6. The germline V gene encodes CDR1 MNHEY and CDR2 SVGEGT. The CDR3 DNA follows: TGTGCCAGCAGCTCACAGGGGGTCATGAACACTGAAGCTTTCTTT. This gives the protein CASSSQGVMNTEAFF.

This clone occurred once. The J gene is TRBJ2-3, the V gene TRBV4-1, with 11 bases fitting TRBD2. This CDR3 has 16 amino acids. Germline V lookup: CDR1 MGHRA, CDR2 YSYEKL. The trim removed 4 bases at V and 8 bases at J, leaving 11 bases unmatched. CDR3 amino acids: CASSPPFSGGAGTQYF. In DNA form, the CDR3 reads TGCGCCAGCAGCCCACCGTTTAGCGGGGGGGCCGGTACGCAGTATTTT.

The CDR3 region is CASSLDIGQGVVYEQYF. As DNA, the CDR3 is TGTGCCAGCAGCTTAGATATCGGGCAGGGGGTCGTCTACGAGCAGTACTTC. This chain uses TRBV11-2 with TRBJ2-7; 7 positions match TRBD1. Germline assignment: CDR1 SGHAT and CDR2 FQNNGV. V was clipped by 0 bases and J by 3 bases; unmatched bases: 11. The CDR3 sequence is 17 residues long.

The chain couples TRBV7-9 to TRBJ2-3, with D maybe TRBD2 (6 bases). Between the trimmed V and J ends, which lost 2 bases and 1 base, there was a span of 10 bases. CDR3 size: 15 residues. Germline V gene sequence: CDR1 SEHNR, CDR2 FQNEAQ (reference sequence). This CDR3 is CASSLLPSGTDTQYF. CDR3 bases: TGTGCCAGCAGCTTATTGCCTAGCGGCACAGATACGCAGTATTTT.